The next 2 T cell receptor beta chains were all read from a single sample in a study of cytomegalovirus exposure and HLA in healthy donors. Amplification used 60 Vbeta primers and 13 Jbeta primers. Assay: immunoSEQ multiplex PCR; the TCRdb copy retains only in-frame clones and omits some. The top ten clones hold approximately 1.5% of a sample with around 61,000 clones, around 89% of them seen once. Sequencing was carried out using PBMCs. Source of these receptors: a young man in good health and CMV-seropositive.

The CDR3 is CASSPRDRGRADTQYF. CDR3 nucleotides: TGTGCCAGCAGCCCCCGGGACAGGGGGCGAGCAGATACGCAGTATTTT. This chain uses TRBV4-2 with TRBJ2-3; 12 bases fit TRBD1. Germline CDR1 is LGHNA and CDR2 is YNFKEQ. The CDR3 contains 16 residues. Unmatched junction bases numbered 6, after V lost 4 bases and J lost 4 bases.

The chain carries TRBV14 and TRBJ2-1; tentative D call: TRBD1 (6 bases). This CDR3 has 14 amino acids. Trimming pared 6 bases from V and 2 bases from J, leaving 11 bases between. Germline V gene lookup returns CDR1 SGHDN and CDR2 FVKESK. CDR3 in amino acids: CASSSQGPYNEQFF. The CDR3, as DNA: TGTGCCAGCAGTTCCCAGGGGCCCTACAATGAGCAGTTCTTC.